These T cell receptor beta chains were read from a single sample in a study of naive and memory T cell subsets. TCRdb reprocessed the UMI-ligation and nested PCR reads via MiXCR and lists one record per CDR3 protein. The table has more than 95,000 distinct CDR3 sequences, more than 12% seen once. Sequenced sample: naive CD8+ T cells from blood. The receptors here all came from a human donor in good health. Each CDR3 is given with its conserved first and last residue. D genes are given only for firm matches. The size of a clone is reported for some rows only, either as once, few or many, or as a class for expanded clones.

J gene,D gene,clone size,V gene,CDR3 protein,CDR3 DNA
TRBJ2-3,.,many,TRBV4-3,CASSRTEGLPTDTQYF,TGCGCCAGCAGCCGAACAGAGGGCCTCCCCACAGATACGCAGTATTTT
TRBJ1-1,.,.,TRBV20-1,CSAISDTEAFF,TGCAGTGCGATATCCGACACTGAAGCTTTCTTT
TRBJ1-1,.,many,TRBV4-3,CASSQDGDTEAFF,TGCGCCAGCAGCCAAGACGGTGACACTGAAGCTTTCTTT
TRBJ2-1,.,few,TRBV12-3/TRBV12-4,CASSLGLVPFF,TGTGCCAGCAGTCTGGGGCTAGTCCCGTTCTTC
TRBJ1-1,TRBD1,.,TRBV25-1,CASSESGTGIATEAFF,TGTGCCAGCAGTGAATCCGGGACAGGGATTGCCACTGAAGCTTTCTTT
TRBJ2-1,.,few,TRBV18,CASSPQTGYDEQFF,TGTGCCAGCTCACCCCAGACAGGCTATGATGAGCAGTTCTTC
TRBJ2-4,.,many,TRBV27,CASSPVSGTKNIQYF,TGTGCCAGCAGTCCAGTTTCGGGGACCAAAAACATTCAGTACTTC
TRBJ2-1,.,few,TRBV12-3/TRBV12-4,CASSPLINNEQFF,TGTGCCAGCAGTCCCCTTATTAACAATGAGCAGTTCTTC
TRBJ2-5,.,.,TRBV21-1,CASSKGQAKLRETQYF,TGTGCCAGCAGCAAAGGGCAGGCAAAGCTTCGGGAGACCCAGTACTTC
TRBJ2-1,.,.,TRBV2,CASRLEFF,TGTGCCAGCAGGCTTGAGTTCTTC
TRBJ2-7,.,few,TRBV20-1,CSARDPGAGSYEQYF,TGCAGTGCTAGAGATCCAGGGGCCGGGTCCTACGAGCAGTACTTC
TRBJ1-5,.,few,TRBV4-3,CASSQDGGTINQPQHF,TGCGCCAGCAGCCAGGACGGGGGGACAATCAATCAGCCCCAGCATTTT
TRBJ2-2,TRBD1,once,TRBV7-8,CASQGQGRGGELFF,TGTGCCAGCCAGGGACAGGGAAGAGGCGGGGAGCTGTTTTTT
TRBJ2-1,TRBD2,.,TRBV10-2,CASSVGLAVNNEQFF,TGCGCCAGCAGCGTAGGACTAGCGGTGAACAATGAGCAGTTCTTC
TRBJ2-1,TRBD2,few,TRBV27,CASSLWGTSGRLEQFF,TGTGCCAGCAGTTTATGGGGGACTAGCGGGAGATTGGAGCAGTTCTTC
TRBJ1-5,.,many,TRBV30,CAWTDPYSNQPQHF,TGTGCCTGGACAGACCCATATTCCAATCAGCCCCAGCATTTT
TRBJ2-4,TRBD1,.,TRBV7-9,CASSTTGGEAKNIQYF,TGTGCCAGCAGCACAACAGGGGGCGAGGCCAAAAACATTCAGTACTTC
TRBJ2-1,TRBD2,many,TRBV7-9,CAHEVAGGNEQFF,TGTGCCCATGAGGTTGCGGGAGGCAATGAGCAGTTCTTC
TRBJ1-5,.,.,TRBV20-1,CSASRAGIYQPQHF,TGCAGTGCTAGCCGGGCAGGTATTTATCAGCCCCAGCATTTT
TRBJ1-1,.,few,TRBV6-6,CASSSTRQTYTEAFF,TGTGCCAGCAGTTCCACCCGACAGACATACACTGAAGCTTTCTTT
TRBJ1-5,.,many,TRBV7-9,CASSSGFQPQHF,TGTGCCAGCAGTAGTGGGTTCCAGCCCCAGCATTTT
TRBJ2-1,TRBD2,.,TRBV5-6,CASSDPLAGVVGEQFF,TGTGCCAGCAGCGACCCACTAGCGGGAGTTGTGGGTGAGCAGTTCTTC
TRBJ2-2,.,.,TRBV27,CASSLTLGPGELFF,TGTGCCAGCAGTCTGACTCTCGGGCCCGGGGAGCTGTTTTTT
TRBJ1-5,.,once,TRBV28,CASSLRSRNQPQHF,TGTGCCAGCAGTTTGCGCAGCCGCAATCAGCCCCAGCATTTT
TRBJ1-1,.,few,TRBV7-8,CASSLDPGVDTEAFF,TGTGCCAGCAGCTTAGATCCGGGGGTAGACACTGAAGCTTTCTTT
TRBJ2-5,.,.,TRBV3-1,CASSQDVGGHQETQYF,TGTGCCAGCAGCCAAGATGTGGGGGGCCACCAAGAGACCCAGTACTTC
TRBJ2-1,.,.,TRBV13,CASSVRAQGDNEQFF,TGTGCCAGCAGCGTCCGGGCCCAGGGTGACAATGAGCAGTTCTTC
TRBJ1-1,.,few,TRBV7-9,CASSQQDRMNTEAFF,TGTGCCAGCAGCCAACAGGACCGCATGAACACTGAAGCTTTCTTT